These 21 T cell receptor beta chains were sequenced from one sample in a study of T cell responses to AZD1222 COVID-19 vaccine. Clones were read by immunoSEQ multiplex PCR, and TCRdb kept only the in-frame ones, dropping some. The sample has under 150,000 clones, roughly 90% seen once. The sample consisted of peripheral blood, taken 28 days after the second AZD1222 dose. The source of these receptors is an adult who received the AZD1222 COVID-19 vaccine.

CDR3 DNA: TGTGCCAGCAGGGGTGCTAGCGGGGCTACAGATACGCAGTATTTT. Protein sequence: CASRGASGATDTQYF. The V call is TRBV28, the J call TRBJ2-3; 9 nucleotides agree with TRBD2. Looked up from germline, CDR1 is MDHEN and CDR2 is SYDVKM. Trimming cost V 6 bases and J 3 bases; bases outside gene matches: 7. This CDR3 has 15 amino acids.

The V and J genes are TRBV24-1 and TRBJ1-1, with D possibly being TRBD1 (5 bases). CDR3 size: 12 residues. Germline-derived CDR1 and CDR2 are KGHDR and SFDVKD. V dropped 12 bases and J dropped 1 base, with 11 bases sitting between them. DNA of the CDR3: TGTGCCGAGAGGACACAGAACACTGAAGCTTTCTTT. Its protein is CAERTQNTEAFF.

V gene TRBV6-2 or TRBV6-3 combines with J gene TRBJ2-2; D unresolved. V gave up 0 bases and J gave up 10 bases, with 12 bases separating them. This CDR3 comprises 14 residues. Germline CDR1 is MNHEY and CDR2 is SVGEGT. DNA of the CDR3: TGTGCCAGCAGTTACTCGACCTCGGCCGAGGAGCTGTTTTTT. Protein: CASSYSTSAEELFF.

The chain combines TRBV29-1 with TRBJ2-5; maybe TRBD2 (6 bases). Germline V gives CDR1 SQVTM, CDR2 ANQGSEA. The CDR3 has 12 residues. V shed 2 bases and J shed 5 bases, with 9 bases lying between them. The DNA of the CDR3 is TGCAGCGTTGAATCGGGGGTGGAGACCCAGTACTTC. It translates to CSVESGVETQYF.

J is TRBJ2-1 and V is TRBV5-1; 12 bases are shared with TRBD1. V gave up 2 bases and J gave up 7 bases; unmatched junction bases: 7. Germline-derived CDR1 and CDR2 are SGHRS and YFSETQ. This CDR3 has 16 amino acids. This CDR3 is CASSLTGTGGRNEQFF. Written as DNA, the CDR3 is TGCGCCAGCAGCTTAACCGGGACAGGGGGCAGGAATGAGCAGTTCTTC. Together with reference TRBV5-1 and TRBJ2-1, the CDR3 gives the full variable domain: KAGVTQTPRYLIKTRGQQVTLSCSPISGHRSVSWYQQTPGQGLQFLFEYFSETQRNKGNFPGRFSGRQFSNSRSEMNVSTLELGDSALYLCASSLTGTGGRNEQFFGPGTRLTVL.

The V call is TRBV29-1, the J call TRBJ1-2, with D hard to call. The CDR3 is 12 residues long. V gave up 3 bases and J gave up 8 bases, with 13 bases separating them. Germline V lookup: CDR1 SQVTM, CDR2 ANQGSEA. CDR3 in DNA: TGCAGCGTTGATTCTACCCGGGCGGGCTACACCTTC. Protein product: CSVDSTRAGYTF.

This chain links TRBV30 with TRBJ2-1; 8 bases line up with TRBD1. V was clipped by 0 bases and J by 8 bases; unmatched bases: 9. Germline assignment: CDR1 GTSNPN and CDR2 SVGIG (reference sequence). The CDR3 extends over 15 amino acids. CDR3 amino acids: CAWSVGTGPLDEQFF. The DNA of the CDR3 is TGTGCCTGGAGTGTAGGGACAGGCCCCCTAGATGAGCAGTTCTTC.

J is TRBJ1-1 and V is TRBV5-1; tentatively, D is TRBD1 (6 bases). The V end was cut by 4 bases, the J end by 11 bases, with 18 bases between. This CDR3 is built from 13 residues. The germline gives CDR1 SGHRS, CDR2 YFSETQ. The CDR3 sequence is CASSQDSNLNAFF. CDR3 in DNA: TGCGCCAGCAGCCAGGACAGTAATCTAAATGCTTTCTTT.

This chain uses TRBV30 with TRBJ1-3; 8 nucleotides match TRBD1. Trimming at V came to 2 bases and at J to 4 bases, leaving 10 bases not matched to a gene. CDR1 is GTSNPN and CDR2 is SVGIG in the germline V gene (reference sequence). The CDR3 length is 16 residues. CDR3 in DNA: TGTGCCTGGAGTCTAACCGACAGGGGAATGGGAAACACCATATATTTT. It is translated as CAWSLTDRGMGNTIYF. The full variable domain, completed using reference TRBV30 and TRBJ1-3, is SQTIHQWPATLVQPVGSPLSLECTVEGTSNPNLYWYRQAAGRGLQLLFYSVGIGQISSEVPQNLSASRPQDRQFILSSKKLLLSDSGFYLCAWSLTDRGMGNTIYFGEGSWLTVV.

The CDR3 here is CASRGLKGANEQFF. In DNA, the CDR3 is TGTGCCAGCAGGGGACTCAAGGGGGCGAATGAGCAGTTCTTC. The J gene is TRBJ2-1, the V gene TRBV6-5, with D possibly TRBD1 on 7 matching bases. V lost 6 bases, J lost 7 bases, and 16 bases lay in between. The CDR3 consists of 14 residues. Germline CDR1 reads MNHEY; CDR2 reads SVGAGI.

The CDR3: CAAKRMNTEAFF. The CDR3 coding sequence is TGTGCCGCCAAAAGGATGAACACTGAAGCTTTCTTT. The chain links TRBV6-6 to TRBJ1-1; D unclear. The CDR3 length is 12 residues. Germline values: CDR1 MNHNY, CDR2 SVGAGI (reference sequence). V was trimmed by 11 bases and J by 0 bases, leaving 10 bases between them.

The rearrangement uses TRBV6-5 and TRBJ1-3; D gene ambiguous. From germline, CDR1 is MNHEY and CDR2 SVGAGI. This CDR3 region has 15 residues. The V gene lost 7 bases and the J gene lost 0 bases, with 13 bases spanning the gap. CDR3 sequence reads: CASNSRSSSGNTIYF. DNA of the CDR3: TGTGCCAGCAATAGCAGGTCGAGCTCTGGAAACACCATATATTTT.

The chain couples TRBV6-2 or TRBV6-3 to TRBJ2-3, with TRBD2 matching 13 bases. The germline gives CDR1 MNHEY, CDR2 SVGEGT. Unmatched junction bases numbered 6, after V lost 6 bases and J lost 3 bases. The CDR3 contains 16 residues. The CDR3 DNA is TGTGCCAGCAGCCGGACTAGCGGGAGCCTAACAGATACGCAGTATTTT. Translated, it gives CASSRTSGSLTDTQYF.

This chain connects TRBV12-5 to TRBJ1-2, with a weak D call TRBD1 (6 bases). CDR3 length: 12 residues. Trimming left V 6 bases short and J 8 bases short, with 13 bases between. Germline CDR1 reads LGHNT; CDR2 reads FRNRAP. The CDR3, as DNA: TGTGCTAGTGGCTTAGGCACAGGGGGCTACACCTTC. Its translation is CASGLGTGGYTF.

V gene TRBV2 combines with J gene TRBJ1-2, with TRBD1 as a possible D gene (5 bases). The V end lost 4 bases, the J end lost 4 bases, and 16 bases lay between the germline ends. Looked up from germline, CDR1 is SNHLY and CDR2 is FYNNEI. This CDR3 has 15 residues. CDR3 in amino acids: CASSVDSLRTYGYTF. CDR3 in DNA: TGTGCCAGCAGTGTTGACAGTTTGCGAACCTATGGCTACACCTTC.

The CDR3 region is CASRGTARYGYTF. The DNA of the CDR3 is TGTGCCAGCAGGGGGACAGCGAGATATGGCTACACCTTC. The chain carries TRBV12-3 or TRBV12-4 and TRBJ1-2, with TRBD1 matching over 7 bases. The CDR3 loop spans 13 amino acids. V trimming: 6 bases; J trimming: 5 bases; junction bases outside the gene matches: 6.

V and J are TRBV7-3 and TRBJ2-3; D call uncertain. CDR1 is SGHTA and CDR2 is FQGTGA in the germline V gene. This CDR3 comprises 13 residues. V was trimmed by 3 bases and J by 6 bases, leaving 10 bases between them. The CDR3 protein is CASSLDPGDTQYF. CDR3 nucleotide sequence: TGTGCCAGCAGCTTGGATCCCGGGGATACGCAGTATTTT. Complete variable domain (other parts from reference TRBV7-3 and TRBJ2-3): GAGVSQTPSNKVTEKGKYVELRCDPISGHTALYWYRQSLGQGPEFLIYFQGTGAADDSGLPNDRFFAVRPEGSVSTLKIQRTERGDSAVYLCASSLDPGDTQYFGPGTRLTVL.

The chain joins TRBV6-6 to TRBJ1-1; no clear D gene. The V gene's germline CDR1 is MNHNY and CDR2 SVGAGI (reference sequence). The germline V and J ends were trimmed by 0 bases and 6 bases, with 11 bases remaining between them. The CDR3 sequence is 14 residues long. The CDR3 nucleotides read TGTGCCAGCAGTTACTCGACGGTTAACCCTGAAGCTTTCTTT. This codes for CASSYSTVNPEAFF.

The chain has TRBV6-2 or TRBV6-3 and TRBJ2-7; tentatively, D is TRBD2 (5 bases). Germline values: CDR1 MNHEY, CDR2 SVGEGT. V gave up 4 bases and J gave up 3 bases, with 19 bases separating them. The CDR3 loop spans 16 amino acids. DNA for the CDR3: TGTGCCAGCAGTTCCCGCCGGGTCACTAGTCTCTACGAGCAGTACTTC. This codes for CASSSRRVTSLYEQYF.

The rearrangement uses TRBV7-9 and TRBJ1-4, with unresolved D. Germline CDR1 reads SEHNR; CDR2 reads FQNEAQ (reference sequence). The CDR3 consists of 15 residues. V was shortened by 5 bases and J by 0 bases, with 10 bases between the two germline ends. This CDR3 is CASSQDIATNEKLFF. CDR3 in DNA: TGTGCCAGCAGCCAAGACATTGCAACTAATGAAAAACTGTTTTTT.

The chain recombines TRBV7-2 with TRBJ1-4; 8 bases agree with TRBD1. Per germline, CDR1 SGHTA and CDR2 FQGNSA. V dropped 6 bases and J dropped 10; count of bases not matched to a gene: 7. The CDR3 totals 13 residues. The CDR3, as DNA: TGTGCCAGCAGTTCCTTACAGGGGGGAAAACTGTTTTTT. Its protein is CASSSLQGGKLFF.